These 30 T cell receptor beta chains were sequenced from one sample in a study of shared clonotypes between healthy human individuals. TCRdb's copy holds only in-frame clones and misses some; the assay was immunoSEQ multiplex PCR. This sample has a few million clones, with around 95% found just once. Sequenced: naive CD4+ T cells sorted from blood. Subset indicated: CD45RA+ positively selected. These receptors all stem from a man aged 18 to 30 in good health.

The V call is TRBV6-6, the J call TRBJ2-7; 10 bases map to TRBD1. With V trimmed by 5 bases and J by 7 bases, 11 bases remained unmatched. CDR1 and CDR2 (germline): MNHNY, SVGAGI (reference sequence). The CDR3 has 15 residues. CDR3 DNA sequence: TGTGCCAGCAGTACTCACGGGACAGGGGTGGGTGAGCAGTACTTC. Translated: CASSTHGTGVGEQYF.

The CDR3 reads CASSFVGSGHAEQYF. CDR3 sequence (DNA): TGTGCCAGCAGCTTTGTTGGGTCGGGACATGCCGAGCAGTACTTC. This sequence joins TRBV11-2 and TRBJ2-7; tentative D call: TRBD1 (6 bases). The CDR3 length is 15 residues. From germline, CDR1 is SGHAT and CDR2 FQNNGV. Trimming removed 3 bases from V and 6 bases from J, with 18 bases in between.

In the case of this clone: Other DNA variants within this sample encode the same CDR3. This chain's CDR3 is CASSLGDTIYF. DNA of the CDR3: TGTGCCAGCAGTTTAGGGGACACCATATATTTT. The chain carries TRBV28 and TRBJ1-3; D call uncertain. The germline V and J ends were trimmed by 2 bases and 8 bases, with 4 bases remaining between them. Germline loops: CDR1 MDHEN, CDR2 SYDVKM. The CDR3 sequence is 11 residues long. The entire variable domain, with the rest obtained from reference TRBV28 and TRBJ1-3, is as follows: DVKVTQSSRYLVKRTGEKVFLECVQDMDHENMFWYRQDPGLGLRLIYFSYDVKMKEKGDIPEGYSVSREKKERFSLILESASTNQTSMYLCASSLGDTIYFGEGSWLTVV.

V gene TRBV19 combines with J gene TRBJ1-3; D is unclear. Per germline, CDR1 LNHDA and CDR2 SQIVND (reference sequence). The CDR3 runs to 14 residues. Trimming took 6 bases from V and 1 from J, leaving 10 bases between them. The CDR3 spells CASRVGSSGNTIYF. The CDR3 DNA is TGTGCCAGTAGGGTTGGGTCTTCTGGAAACACCATATATTTT.

In nucleotides, the CDR3 is TGTGCCAGCAGCCTGCAGGGATTGATCCTCAACGAGCAGTACTTC. As protein: CASSLQGLILNEQYF. V is TRBV7-8 and J is TRBJ2-7, with D tentatively TRBD1 (5 bases). This CDR3 has 15 amino acids. V lost 5 bases to trimming and J lost 5 bases, with 19 bases between them. The V gene's germline CDR1 is SGHVS and CDR2 FQNEAQ. The full variable domain, its missing parts supplied by reference TRBV7-8 and TRBJ2-7, is GAGVSQSPRYKVAKRGQDVALRCDPISGHVSLFWYQQALGQGPEFLTYFQNEAQLDKSGLPSDRFFAERPEGSVSTLKIQRTQQEDSAVYLCASSLQGLILNEQYFGPGTRLTVT.

This chain uses TRBV5-1 with TRBJ2-5, with 10 bases identical to TRBD1. There are 14 residues in the CDR3. CDR1 is SGHRS and CDR2 is YFSETQ in the germline V gene. V was clipped by 3 bases and J by 3 bases; unmatched bases: 2. CDR3 nucleotides: TGCGCCAGCAGCTCGGACAGGGGGGAAGAGACCCAGTACTTC. It is translated as CASSSDRGEETQYF.

The chain is built from TRBV5-8 and TRBJ2-1; 10 bases are a match to TRBD1. The CDR3 spans 15 residues. V shed 2 bases and J 4 bases; nucleotides not matched to a gene: 3. Germline values: CDR1 SGHTS, CDR2 YDEGEE. CDR3: CASSLDRGPYNEQFF. The CDR3, as DNA: TGTGCCAGCAGCTTAGACAGGGGGCCTTACAATGAGCAGTTCTTC.

This rearrangement joins TRBV7-9 to TRBJ1-2, with no clear D. Germline loops: CDR1 SEHNR, CDR2 FQNEAQ (reference sequence). Trimming took off 5 bases at V and 1 base at J, with 11 bases between the two ends. The CDR3 runs 14 residues. CDR3 protein: CASSPDLVNYGYTF. The CDR3 coding sequence is TGTGCCAGCAGCCCAGACCTAGTTAACTATGGCTACACCTTC.

This clone was found once. The chain uses TRBV6-5 and TRBJ1-5, with TRBD1 identical over 7 bases. The CDR3 extends over 14 amino acids. J lost 6 bases, V lost 6 bases, and 8 bases had no gene match. Germline CDR1 and CDR2: MNHEY and SVGAGI. Here the CDR3 DNA reads TGTGCCAGCAGGACAGGGTATGGGGGTCAGCCCCAGCATTTT. It yields the protein CASRTGYGGQPQHF.

Of note for this clone: This same CDR3 is encoded by further DNA sequences in the sample. This chain joins TRBV11-2 and TRBJ2-1; D assignment may be TRBD1 or TRBD2 (6 bases each). V was pared by 0 bases and J by 7 bases, with 10 bases between. Germline-derived CDR1 and CDR2 are SGHAT and FQNNGV. CDR3 length: 14 amino acids. The CDR3 protein is CASSLDRGRNEQFF. CDR3 coding DNA: TGTGCCAGCAGCTTAGATCGGGGGCGGAATGAGCAGTTCTTC.

As regards this clone: Within the sample, other DNA sequences also encode this same CDR3. The chain employs TRBV5-1 and TRBJ1-1; D not resolved. CDR1 SGHRS and CDR2 YFSETQ come from the germline V gene. The CDR3 totals 14 residues. V gave up 4 bases and J gave up 0 bases, with 10 bases separating them. CDR3 amino acids: CASSPSGVNTEAFF. The CDR3 nucleotides read TGCGCCAGCAGCCCTTCTGGGGTGAACACTGAAGCTTTCTTT.

V usage is TRBV6-6 and J usage is TRBJ2-2; TRBD1 agrees at 12 bases. Unmatched junction bases numbered 9, after V lost 6 bases and J lost 10 bases. The CDR3 is 15 amino acids. Germline assignment: CDR1 MNHNY and CDR2 SVGAGI (reference sequence). This CDR3 is CASRPGQGALEELFF. Written as DNA, the CDR3 is TGTGCCAGCAGACCGGGACAGGGGGCACTCGAGGAGCTGTTTTTT.

CDR3 residues: CASSERGFRGENSNQPQHF. As DNA, the CDR3 is TGTGCCAGCAGTGAAAGGGGTTTCAGGGGGGAAAACAGCAATCAGCCCCAGCATTTT. The gene calls are TRBV6-1 and TRBJ1-5; 7 nucleotides line up with TRBD1. The V segment lost 2 bases and the J segment 1 base; nucleotides outside the gene matches: 14. Looked up from germline, CDR1 is MNHNS and CDR2 is SASEGT. This CDR3 region has 19 residues.

This chain connects TRBV9 to TRBJ2-3; D is uncertain. The germline V gene encodes CDR1 SGDLS and CDR2 YYNGEE. The CDR3 length is 14 residues. V gave up 5 bases and J gave up 0 bases, with 10 bases separating them. The DNA for the CDR3 is TGTGCCAGCAGGCCGGACCATAGCACAGATACGCAGTATTTT. It specifies CASRPDHSTDTQYF. The whole variable domain, filled in from reference TRBV9 and TRBJ2-3, reads DSGVTQTPKHLITATGQRVTLRCSPRSGDLSVYWYQQSLDQGLQFLIQYYNGEERAKGNILERFSAQQFPDLHSELNLSSLELGDSALYFCASRPDHSTDTQYFGPGTRLTVL.

The V and J genes are TRBV7-8 and TRBJ2-7; 8 bases match TRBD2. CDR3 size: 16 residues. Trimming took 1 base from V and 0 from J; bases not matched to a gene: 5. Per the germline V gene, CDR1 is SGHVS and CDR2 is FQNEAQ. CDR3 in DNA: TGTGCCAGCAGCTTAGTTGGTAGCGGGATCTCCTACGAGCAGTACTTC. This gives the protein CASSLVGSGISYEQYF.

The gene calls are TRBV6-1 and TRBJ2-7; 13 bases align to TRBD2. The junction had 4 bases not matched to a gene; V was cut back by 6 bases and J by 2 bases. The CDR3 is 15 amino acids. Germline CDR1 and CDR2: MNHNS and SASEGT. The DNA of the CDR3 is TGTGCCAGCAGATTACTAGCGGGAGGGCCCTACGAGCAGTACTTC. This translates into CASRLLAGGPYEQYF.

The V gene is TRBV11-3, the J gene TRBJ2-2; D may match TRBD1 or TRBD2 (5 bases each). Looked up from germline, CDR1 is SGHNT and CDR2 is YENEEA. This CDR3 region has 16 residues. V was cut by 3 bases and J by 1 base, with 12 bases left in between. The CDR3 region has the DNA TGTGCCAGCAGCTTGGTTGGGACGGGGAACACCGGGGAGCTGTTTTTT. It yields the protein CASSLVGTGNTGELFF.

The chain is built from TRBV27 and TRBJ2-1; possible D gene TRBD2, 6 bases. CDR3 length equals 16 residues. V was clipped by 0 bases and J by 2 bases, with 11 bases between them. Germline V CDR1 and CDR2: MNHEY, SMNVEV (reference sequence). The CDR3 loop is CASSLSGGLPYNEQFF. CDR3 coding DNA: TGTGCCAGCAGTTTATCGGGGGGACTGCCCTACAATGAGCAGTTCTTC.

This rearrangement joins TRBV28 to TRBJ1-1, with D maybe TRBD1 (5 bases). V was trimmed by 3 bases and J by 1 base, leaving 9 bases between them. The V gene's germline CDR1 is MDHEN and CDR2 SYDVKM. The CDR3 length is 14 residues. CDR3 loop: CASSFNRKNTEAFF. As DNA, the CDR3 is TGTGCCAGCAGTTTCAACAGGAAGAACACTGAAGCTTTCTTT.

The chain couples TRBV18 to TRBJ2-5; tentative D call: TRBD2 (5 bases). Per germline, CDR1 KGHSH and CDR2 LQKENI. Trimming cost V 6 bases and J 5 bases, with 13 bases left between them. This CDR3 has 13 residues. This CDR3 is CASSRESLETQYF. CDR3 bases: TGTGCCAGCTCTCGGGAAAGTTTGGAGACCCAGTACTTC.

On this clone: The same CDR3 can be traced to other DNA sequences in this sample. The DNA for the CDR3 is TGTGCCAGCAGCCAAGAAACCGGGGAGCTGTTTTTT. Its translation is CASSQETGELFF. This rearrangement joins TRBV4-2 to TRBJ2-2, with D unclear. Germline CDR1 reads LGHNA; CDR2 reads YNFKEQ. The CDR3 is 12 residues long. V was clipped by 0 bases and J by 5 bases, with 1 base between them.

This clone has just one count. The chain uses TRBV7-9 and TRBJ2-1; maybe TRBD2 (5 bases). V was shortened by 5 bases and J by 0 bases, with 11 bases between the two germline ends. The germline V gene has CDR1 SEHNR and CDR2 FQNEAQ (reference sequence). The CDR3 runs 15 residues. The CDR3 DNA reads as TGTGCCAGCAGCACCGGACTCGTCTCCTACAATGAGCAGTTCTTC. The encoded protein is CASSTGLVSYNEQFF.

V gene TRBV6-6 combines with J gene TRBJ2-7, with 7 positions matching TRBD1. The J segment lost 5 bases and the V segment lost 5 bases, leaving 6 bases of the junction unmatched. Germline lookup yields CDR1 MNHNY and CDR2 SVGAGI (reference sequence). This CDR3 has 13 residues. The CDR3 spells CASSRQGFHEQYF. The CDR3 DNA sequence: TGTGCCAGCAGTAGACAGGGTTTCCACGAGCAGTACTTC.

The chain carries TRBV11-2 and TRBJ2-7; D is unresolved. The CDR3 extends over 13 amino acids. Germline CDR1 is SGHAT and CDR2 is FQNNGV. V lost 5 bases and J 3 bases, leaving 11 bases between the germline ends. The CDR3 bases are TGTGCCAGCAGCCCCGATGCGTTCTACGAGCAGTACTTC. Amino acids: CASSPDAFYEQYF.

The rearrangement links TRBV28 to TRBJ1-2; 7 nucleotides line up with TRBD1. CDR1 is MDHEN and CDR2 is SYDVKM in the germline V gene. The CDR3 has 15 amino acids. V gave up 3 bases and J gave up 6 bases; unmatched junction bases: 10. CDR3 bases: TGTGCCAGCAGTTTCAATGACAGGGTAGGGAATGGCTACACCTTC. Translation gives CASSFNDRVGNGYTF.

The gene calls are TRBV5-1 and TRBJ2-3, with 8 bases identical to TRBD2. CDR3 length: 17 amino acids. V dropped 4 bases and J dropped 0; count of bases not matched to a gene: 10. The germline CDR1 and CDR2 sequences are SGHRS and YFSETQ. In DNA form, the CDR3 reads TGCGCCAGCAGCCCTAGCTATAGCGGGGCGAGCACAGATACGCAGTATTTT. It codes for CASSPSYSGASTDTQYF. Variable domain in full (rest from reference TRBV5-1 and TRBJ2-3): KAGVTQTPRYLIKTRGQQVTLSCSPISGHRSVSWYQQTPGQGLQFLFEYFSETQRNKGNFPGRFSGRQFSNSRSEMNVSTLELGDSALYLCASSPSYSGASTDTQYFGPGTRLTVL.

The chain uses TRBV7-9 and TRBJ1-1, with D perhaps matching TRBD1 (5 bases). There are 11 residues in the CDR3. CDR1 and CDR2 from the germline V gene are SEHNR and FQNEAQ (reference sequence). The germline V and J ends were trimmed by 5 bases and 5 bases, with 6 bases remaining between them. CDR3 sequence reads: CASSGGTEAFF. The DNA of the CDR3 is TGTGCCAGCAGCGGGGGAACTGAAGCTTTCTTT.

Only one count was recorded for this clone. This CDR3 is also generated by other DNA sequences in the sample. The chain couples TRBV6-5 to TRBJ1-6, with 9 positions matching TRBD1. Losses at the gene ends were 0 bases for V and 8 bases for J; bases not matched to a gene: 2. Germline CDR1 is MNHEY and CDR2 is SVGAGI. The length of the CDR3 is 15 residues. The DNA of the CDR3 is TGTGCCAGCAGTTACTCGGGACAGGGTTATTCACCCCTCCACTTT. This translates into CASSYSGQGYSPLHF.

The V gene is TRBV5-5, the J gene TRBJ2-3, with TRBD2 as a possible D gene (6 bases). The CDR3 runs 17 residues. V was trimmed by 2 bases and J by 6 bases, leaving 22 bases between them. Germline V gives CDR1 SGHKS, CDR2 YYEKEE (reference sequence). In DNA form, the CDR3 reads TGTGCCAGCAGCTTCAGGGCTAGCGCGGGCGTCCTGGATACGCAGTATTTT. Translation gives CASSFRASAGVLDTQYF.

The V call is TRBV5-1, the J call TRBJ1-3; 10 nucleotides agree with TRBD1. Germline V gene sequence: CDR1 SGHRS, CDR2 YFSETQ. Trimming at V came to 4 bases and at J to 6 bases, leaving 7 bases not matched to a gene. There are 15 residues in the CDR3. CDR3 loop: CASSIRDRGENTIYF. The CDR3, as DNA: TGCGCCAGCAGCATCCGGGACAGGGGAGAAAACACCATATATTTT.